Each of the 22 T cell receptor beta chains below was sequenced from the same sample in a study of blood T cell repertoires in COVID-19. Sequenced by immunoSEQ multiplex PCR; TCRdb stores in-frame clones only, minus some. The table shows 180,000 or so clones, with about 75% occurring only once. Material for sequencing was peripheral blood. The origin of the receptors is a woman in her 50s with active or convalescent COVID-19.

The chain recombines TRBV27 with TRBJ2-1; 9 bases match TRBD2. CDR1 MNHEY and CDR2 SMNVEV come from the germline V gene (reference sequence). V shed 7 bases and J 4 bases; nucleotides not matched to a gene: 8. The CDR3 is 15 residues long. The CDR3 here is CASTVAGDGYNEQFF. CDR3 coding DNA: TGTGCCAGCACCGTAGCGGGAGACGGGTACAATGAGCAGTTCTTC.

The genes are TRBV5-1 and TRBJ1-5; D ambiguous. Germline V gives CDR1 SGHRS, CDR2 YFSETQ. V was shortened by 0 bases and J by 5 bases, with 6 bases between the two germline ends. The CDR3 runs 13 residues. The CDR3 sequence: CASSLAGDQPQHF. As DNA, the CDR3 is TGCGCCAGCAGCTTGGCCGGGGATCAGCCCCAGCATTTT.

The chain couples TRBV11-2 to TRBJ1-2, with 7 bases that match TRBD1. Germline assignment: CDR1 SGHAT and CDR2 FQNNGV. The trim removed 4 bases at V and 3 bases at J, leaving 11 bases unmatched. CDR3 length equals 16 residues. The CDR3 DNA reads TGTGCCAGCAGCTCACGGACTCAGGGGGTAGACTATGGCTACACCTTC. Its translation: CASSSRTQGVDYGYTF.

Worth noting for this clone: The junction does not match germline at one end; this may be a read error. The same CDR3 can be traced to other DNA sequences in this sample. The rearrangement links TRBV9 to TRBJ2-2, with D possibly matching TRBD1 (6 bases). Looked up from germline, CDR1 is SGDLS and CDR2 is YYNGEE. CDR3 length: 14 amino acids. The CDR3 here is CASSPGQTTGELFF. The CDR3 DNA reads as TGTGCTAGCAGCCCCGGACAGACCACCGGGGAGCTGTTTTTT.

This chain uses TRBV2 with TRBJ2-3, with TRBD2 matching over 7 bases. Germline V gene data show CDR1 as SNHLY and CDR2 as FYNNEI. CDR3 length: 15 residues. V gave up 5 bases and J gave up 0 bases; unmatched junction bases: 5. The CDR3 sequence: CASSPLAASTDTQYF. The CDR3 DNA is TGTGCCAGCAGTCCCCTAGCGGCAAGCACAGATACGCAGTATTTT.

The chain employs TRBV9 and TRBJ2-7, with 8 bases that match TRBD1. Per germline, CDR1 SGDLS and CDR2 YYNGEE. The CDR3 is 14 residues long. Losses at the gene ends were 0 bases for V and 7 bases for J; bases not matched to a gene: 6. Written as DNA, the CDR3 is TGTGCCAGCAGCGTAGCCGGACAGGGTAAAGAGCAGTACTTC. It specifies CASSVAGQGKEQYF.

This chain links TRBV5-8 with TRBJ1-4, with D possibly TRBD1 on 5 matching bases. This CDR3 spans 16 amino acids. The ends were cut back, 5 bases at V and 0 bases at J, with 14 bases in the middle. Germline CDR1 is SGHTS and CDR2 is YDEGEE. CDR3 loop: CASRRLQGSTNEKLFF. The DNA for the CDR3 is TGTGCCAGCAGAAGACTTCAGGGCTCAACTAATGAAAAACTGTTTTTT.

This clone appeared a few times. The chain is built from TRBV4-3 and TRBJ1-2; maybe TRBD1 (5 bases). Trimming left V 0 bases short and J 4 bases short, with 18 bases between. The CDR3 contains 17 residues. From germline, CDR1 is LGHNA and CDR2 YSLEER. The DNA for the CDR3 is TGCGCCAGCAGCCAAGATCGGTGGGGGGGACGTCGCTATGGCTACACCTTC. This sequence encodes CASSQDRWGGRRYGYTF.

The chain recombines TRBV14 with TRBJ1-6; D is perhaps TRBD1 (6 bases). The germline V gene encodes CDR1 SGHDN and CDR2 FVKESK. V was trimmed by 5 bases and J by 11 bases, leaving 10 bases between them. The CDR3 has 12 amino acids. The CDR3 DNA is TGTGCCAGCAGCTACTCAGGGGCACCCCTCCACTTT. This codes for CASSYSGAPLHF.

This CDR3 is CASSFTGGASETQYF. The CDR3 coding sequence is TGTGCCAGCAGTTTTACCGGCGGAGCATCCGAGACCCAGTACTTC. This sequence joins TRBV28 and TRBJ2-5; no clear D gene. This CDR3 contains 15 residues. V was clipped by 3 bases and J by 5 bases, with 16 bases between them. Per germline, CDR1 MDHEN and CDR2 SYDVKM.

This clone showed up just a few times. The rearrangement links TRBV29-1 to TRBJ1-2, with D unclear. V lost 6 bases to trimming and J lost 12 bases, with 17 bases between them. The CDR3 is 11 amino acids. Looked up from germline, CDR1 is SQVTM and CDR2 is ANQGSEA. CDR3 nucleotides: TGCAGCGTCCGCCCGGGTCCCGTAAACACCTTC. Its translation is CSVRPGPVNTF.

The chain is built from TRBV19 and TRBJ1-4, with TRBD1 as a possible D gene (6 bases). Trimming left V 4 bases short and J 5 bases short, with 14 bases between. Germline V lookup: CDR1 LNHDA, CDR2 SQIVND (reference sequence). This CDR3 has 15 amino acids. The CDR3 loop reads CASSTRTVKNEKLFF. DNA of the CDR3: TGTGCCAGTAGTACCCGGACAGTAAAGAATGAAAAACTGTTTTTT.

The V gene is TRBV29-1, the J gene TRBJ1-2; 9 bases are a match to TRBD1. V dropped 4 bases and J dropped 4; count of bases not matched to a gene: 4. CDR3 length: 13 residues. The germline CDR1 and CDR2 sequences are SQVTM and ANQGSEA. The CDR3 is CSVGRTGAYGYTF. The CDR3, as DNA: TGCAGCGTTGGGCGGACAGGGGCCTATGGCTACACCTTC.

V and J are TRBV10-2 and TRBJ2-7; 8 bases match TRBD1. J gave up 3 bases and V 6 bases, and 10 bases lay outside the gene matches. The germline V gene encodes CDR1 WSHSY and CDR2 SAAADI. This CDR3 has 15 amino acids. Written as DNA, the CDR3 is TGCGCCAGCAGAGCCGACGGACAGGGCAACTACGAGCAGTACTTC. It specifies CASRADGQGNYEQYF.

This chain connects TRBV18 to TRBJ2-7; D uncertain. The germline V gene has CDR1 KGHSH and CDR2 LQKENI. Trimming removed 6 bases from V and 1 base from J, with 4 bases in between. This CDR3 contains 11 residues. The CDR3 region is CASSTSYEQYF. The CDR3 DNA follows: TGTGCCAGCTCCACTTCCTACGAGCAGTACTTC.

This clone was observed once. This sequence joins TRBV30 and TRBJ1-1; possible D gene TRBD1, 5 bases. The CDR3 covers 12 residues. The V gene lost 5 bases and the J gene lost 4 bases, with 11 bases spanning the gap. Germline values: CDR1 GTSNPN, CDR2 SVGIG (reference sequence). The DNA for the CDR3 is TGTGCCTGGTGGTTGGGGGGCACTGAAGCTTTCTTT. Protein product: CAWWLGGTEAFF.

In this sample, this clone turned up a few times. At one end the junction does not follow the germline gene, possibly because of a read error. The genes are TRBV19 and TRBJ2-3, with 15 bases that match TRBD2. From germline, CDR1 is LNHDA and CDR2 SQIVND (reference sequence). CDR3 length equals 19 residues. The CDR3 DNA sequence: TGTGCCCGTAGTGGGGGACTAGCGGGGGGACATCCTAGCACAGATACGCAGTATTTT. As protein: CARSGGLAGGHPSTDTQYF. Complete variable domain (other parts from reference TRBV19 and TRBJ2-3): DGGITQSPKYLFRKEGQNVTLSCEQNLNHDAMYWYRQDPGQGLRLIYYSQIVNDFQKGDIAEGYSVSREKKESFPLTVTSAQKNPTAFYLCARSGGLAGGHPSTDTQYFGPGTRLTVL.

The chain has TRBV4-2 and TRBJ2-1; 9 bases align to TRBD2. Per the germline V gene, CDR1 is LGHNA and CDR2 is YNFKEQ. This CDR3 region has 15 residues. V lost 1 base to trimming and J lost 3 bases; unmatched junction nucleotides: 1. The CDR3: CASSQGLAVYNEQFF. The CDR3 DNA reads TGTGCCAGCAGCCAAGGACTAGCGGTCTACAATGAGCAGTTCTTC.

The V call is TRBV30, the J call TRBJ1-1; D is possibly TRBD1 (6 bases). From germline, CDR1 is GTSNPN and CDR2 SVGIG (reference sequence). V was shortened by 4 bases and J by 5 bases, with 23 bases between the two germline ends. This CDR3 is built from 16 residues. The CDR3 region is CAWTTGLGGASTEAFF. CDR3 sequence (DNA): TGTGCCTGGACCACAGGGTTAGGGGGAGCATCGACTGAAGCTTTCTTT.

V gene TRBV9 combines with J gene TRBJ1-6; D gene unclear. Germline values: CDR1 SGDLS, CDR2 YYNGEE. V was cut by 5 bases and J by 7 bases, with 7 bases left in between. This CDR3 has 12 amino acids. The chain's CDR3 is CASSLINSPLHF. The CDR3 DNA reads as TGTGCCAGCAGTTTAATCAATTCACCCCTCCACTTT.

This rearrangement joins TRBV7-9 to TRBJ2-1, with TRBD2 matching over 14 bases. The CDR3 loop spans 15 amino acids. V shed 6 bases, J shed 10 bases, and the junction held 8 bases outside the gene matches. CDR1 and CDR2 (germline): SEHNR, FQNEAQ (reference sequence). The CDR3: CASRGGTSGSREQFF. CDR3 in DNA: TGTGCCAGCAGGGGAGGGACTAGCGGGAGTCGCGAGCAGTTCTTC. Complete variable domain (other parts from reference TRBV7-9 and TRBJ2-1): DTGVSQNPRHKITKRGQNVTFRCDPISEHNRLYWYRQTLGQGPEFLTYFQNEAQLEKSRLLSDRFSAERPKGSFSTLEIQRTEQGDSAMYLCASRGGTSGSREQFFGPGTRLTVL.

This rearrangement joins TRBV3-1 (or the pseudogene TRBV3-2) to TRBJ2-5; 8 nucleotides align to TRBD2. The length of the CDR3 is 16 residues. V was pared by 4 bases and J by 2 bases, with 9 bases of the junction left unmatched. CDR1 and CDR2 (germline): LGHDT, YNNKEL (reference sequence). The DNA of the CDR3 is TGTGCCAGCAGCCTCGGGCGCGCTAGCGGGCAAGAGACCCAGTACTTC. Translation: CASSLGRASGQETQYF.